This T cell receptor (beta chain) originates from a study of blood T cells in healthy people across ages. Primers used in a second PCR of about 7 to 11 cycles were a sample-barcoded 5' primer and a J-beta primer mix. MiXCR, applied by TCRdb to the 5' RACE reads, yields one record per CDR3 protein. The table has around 990,000 distinct CDR3 sequences, under 30% seen once. Trimming cost V 4 bases and J 4 bases; bases outside gene matches: 10. Germline V CDR1 and CDR2: SGDLS, YYNGEE. CDR3 size: 16 residues. General study results and limits: Across samples, TCR beta diversity tracked strongly with naive T cell percentage.

Worth noting for this clonotype: The antigen remains undetermined.

The same data also went into a second study, on T cells of mothers and their children. As reported in that work: Per child, roughly 3 million TCR beta CDR3 reads were obtained, against over 8 million per mother.

The chain couples TRBV9 to TRBJ1-4; 7 nucleotides match TRBD1. The receptor was derived from a girl aged 2-10 years in good health. Sequences were obtained from blood. The CDR3 sequence: CASSYSPGQLNEKLFF. CDR3 nucleotide sequence: TGTGCCAGCAGCTACTCCCCGGGACAGCTTAATGAAAAACTGTTTTTT.